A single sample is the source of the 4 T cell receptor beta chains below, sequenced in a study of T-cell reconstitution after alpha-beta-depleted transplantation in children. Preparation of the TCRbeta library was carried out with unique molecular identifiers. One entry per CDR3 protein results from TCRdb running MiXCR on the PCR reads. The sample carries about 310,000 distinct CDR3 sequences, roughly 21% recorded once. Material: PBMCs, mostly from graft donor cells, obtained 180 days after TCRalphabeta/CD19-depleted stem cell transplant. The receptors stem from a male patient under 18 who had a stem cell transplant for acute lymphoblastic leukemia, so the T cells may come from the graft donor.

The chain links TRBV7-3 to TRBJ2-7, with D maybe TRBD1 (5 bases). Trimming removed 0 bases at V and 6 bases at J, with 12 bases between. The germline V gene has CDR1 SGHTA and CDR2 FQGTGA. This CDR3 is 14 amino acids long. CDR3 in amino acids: CASSLTGAGSEQYF. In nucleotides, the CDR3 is TGTGCCAGCAGCTTAACTGGGGCAGGCTCCGAGCAGTACTTC.

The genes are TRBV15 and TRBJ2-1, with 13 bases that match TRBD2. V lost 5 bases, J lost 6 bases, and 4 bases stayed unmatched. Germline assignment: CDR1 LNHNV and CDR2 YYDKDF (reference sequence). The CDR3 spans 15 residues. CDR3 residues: CATSELAGGPNEQFF. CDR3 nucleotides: TGTGCCACCAGCGAACTAGCGGGAGGGCCCAATGAGCAGTTCTTC.

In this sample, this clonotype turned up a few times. The CDR3 spells CASSQQPNIPYEQYF. CDR3 DNA sequence: TGTGCCAGCAGCCAGCAACCAAATATCCCCTACGAGCAGTACTTC. The chain has TRBV3-1 and TRBJ2-7; D remains ambiguous. This CDR3 has 15 residues. V dropped 3 bases and J dropped 2 bases, with 14 bases sitting between them. Germline assignment: CDR1 LGHDT and CDR2 YNNKEL (reference sequence).

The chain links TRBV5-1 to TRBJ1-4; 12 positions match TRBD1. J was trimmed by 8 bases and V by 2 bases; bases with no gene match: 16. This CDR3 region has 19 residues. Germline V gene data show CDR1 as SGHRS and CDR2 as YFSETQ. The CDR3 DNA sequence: TGCGCCAGCAGCTTCGTGGGACAGGGGGCCCACTCCCCCCTGGAAAAACTGTTTTTT. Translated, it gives CASSFVGQGAHSPLEKLFF.